This TCR beta chain was obtained from a study of T cell repertoires in cytomegalovirus infection. Study findings and constraints: Frequencies of public TCR beta families were cumulated, and this identified carriers of CMV plus the relevant HLA.

TCRdb processed the reads anew with MiXCR; each CDR3 protein has one entry. The sample carries roughly 120,000 distinct CDR3 sequences, approximately 30% recorded once. Worth noting for this clonotype: Its antigen is not known.

V shed 4 bases and J 3 bases; nucleotides not matched to a gene: 2. CDR1 SGHAT and CDR2 FQNNGV come from the germline V gene. The CDR3 consists of 15 residues. Sequenced here: CD8+ T cells from cultured PBMCs, sampled from culture after CMV antigen stimulation. The receptor comes from a human donor in good health (CMV status not recorded). Some clones in this sample may be carry-over from other donors' samples. The chain has TRBV11-2 and TRBJ2-5; 13 bases align to TRBD2. The DNA of the CDR3 is TGTGCCAGCAGCTGGACTAGCGGGGGAGAAGAGACCCAGTACTTC. Translated, it gives CASSWTSGGEETQYF.